This T cell receptor beta chain was recovered during a study of tumor-infiltrating lymphocytes in primary liver carcinoma. Researchers generated TCR beta cDNA from 500 to 600 ng of total RNA, relying on a constant-region primer. ARM-PCR was slightly modified, and three nested multiplex PCR rounds with it gave rise to the TCR beta libraries. MiXCR was run by TCRdb on the multiplex PCR reads, yielding one entry per CDR3 protein. The sample carries a few hundred thousand distinct CDR3 sequences, about three fifths recorded once. General study findings and limits: Tumor top-250-clone fractions significantly exceeded those of blood (p = 0.039).

Germline DNA was also extracted, and blood RNA was taken from unsorted whole blood. Every patient had chronic HBV infection and was treatment-naive. This clonotype has a handful of counts. Its antigen is unidentified. At one boundary the junction diverges from the germline segment, which might be a read error. The receptor was isolated from a woman under 40 with primary liver carcinoma and hepatitis B virus infection. Sequencing was done on a sample of peripheral blood.

The CDR3 protein is CASHNTGGFTEAFF. Written as DNA, the CDR3 is TGTGCCAGCCATAACACAGGGGGCTTCACTGAGGCTTTCTTT. V and J are TRBV28 and TRBJ1-1; TRBD1 matches 9 bases. CDR1 and CDR2 from the germline V gene are MDHEN and SYDVKM. The CDR3 spans 14 residues.